This TCR beta chain was documented in a study of T cells in Graves' hyperthyroidism and ophthalmopathy. Looking at the study overall: Before treatment of any kind, peripheral blood was taken at initial diagnosis.

This clonotype was counted a few times. There were TCR beta CDR3 regions amplified from RNA transcripts. With the HTBI primer set, the TCR CDR3 went through a first round of RT-PCR. TCRdb independently ran MiXCR on the multiplex PCR reads; one entry per CDR3 protein. The sample lists about 400,000 distinct CDR3 sequences, more than 13% seen once, with 30% to 35% in the top ten. Subjects aged 18 to 65 presented with newly diagnosed hyperthyroidism of less than 2 months' duration. Clinical symptoms, serum thyroxine, TRAb, thyroid ultrasound and orbital computed tomography established diagnosis. PBMCs were derived from roughly 9.6 ml fresh peripheral blood. Trimming stripped 5 bases from V and 4 bases from J, with 15 bases between. CDR1 DFQATT and CDR2 SNEGSKA come from the germline V gene (reference sequence). The CDR3 spans 14 residues.

The sequencing sample was made of blood. V is TRBV20-1 and J is TRBJ2-4; D possibly corresponds to TRBD1 (5 bases). The origin of this receptor is a woman in her thirties with Graves' hyperthyroidism. As DNA, the CDR3 is TGCAGTGCTGCATTCTACAAGGGGAAAAACATTCAGTACTTC. Encoded protein: CSAAFYKGKNIQYF.